A single TCR beta chain is shown here with its context. Negative isolation yielded CD4+ and CD8+ T cells, and FACS enriched TEMRA cells. The source of the sample is a study of CD8 T cells in Susac syndrome. It was with random hexamers that about 0.45 to 1 ug RNA was reverse transcribed. TCRdb used MiXCR to reprocess the immunoSEQ multiplex PCR reads, holding one entry per CDR3 protein. Of 250,000 to 350,000 distinct CDR3 sequences listed, about 91% were seen once; the top ten hold over 0.065%. In germline, CDR1 is SGHVS, CDR2 FNYEAQ. The CDR3 length is 15 residues. Losses at the gene ends were 3 bases for V and 4 bases for J; bases not matched to a gene: 4.

This sequence originates from a human donor with multiple sclerosis. The gene calls are TRBV7-6 and TRBJ2-1; TRBD2 aligns across 9 bases. The specimen sequenced was CD4+ T cells from PBMCs. The CDR3 is CASSFTSGFYNEQFF. The CDR3 coding sequence is TGTGCCAGCAGCTTTACTAGCGGGTTTTACAATGAGCAGTTCTTC.